This T cell receptor (beta chain) appears in the sequencing data of a study of cytomegalovirus exposure and HLA in healthy donors. In this sample, this clone turned up once. Primers included in the PCR were 60 Vbeta and 13 Jbeta primers. TCRdb's table, derived via immunoSEQ multiplex PCR, lists solely in-frame clones and lacks some. The profile shows about 94,000 clones, 77% of them singletons. This CDR3 is built from 14 residues. Looked up from germline, CDR1 is SGHVS and CDR2 is FNYEAQ. The chain combines TRBV7-6 with TRBJ2-5; 7 bases match TRBD1. The DNA matches TRBJ2-7 better at its end, which makes the J call doubtful. Material: PBMCs. The clonotype originates from a man between 25 and 39 years old in good health and CMV-seronegative. CDR3 sequence: CASSLGQGIYEQYF. The CDR3, as DNA: TGTGCCAGCAGCTTAGGACAGGGTATTTACGAGCAGTACTTC.